The 9 T cell receptor beta chains listed next were all sequenced from one sample in a study of blood T cell repertoires in COVID-19. The assay was immunoSEQ multiplex PCR, and TCRdb's table has in-frame clones only and misses some. The sample carries about 270,000 clones, around nine tenths recorded once. The sequenced material came from peripheral blood. These receptors were obtained from a man aged 40-49 years with active or convalescent COVID-19.

This clone was recorded only once. The V gene is TRBV10-2, the J gene TRBJ1-5; possible D gene TRBD1, 6 bases. Trimming left V 4 bases short and J 4 bases short, with 14 bases between. The length of the CDR3 is 15 residues. Germline CDR1 reads WSHSY; CDR2 reads SAAADI. This chain's CDR3 is CASSGKQGSNQPQHF. Here the CDR3 DNA reads TGCGCCAGCAGTGGAAAACAGGGTTCGAATCAGCCCCAGCATTTT.

The chain carries TRBV10-3 and TRBJ2-1; TRBD1 agrees at 7 bases. CDR3 length: 12 amino acids. The germline CDR1 and CDR2 sequences are ENHRY and SYGVKD. Trimming removed 2 bases from V and 14 bases from J; junction bases left unmatched: 6. In DNA form, the CDR3 reads TGTGCCATCAGTGAGGCTGACAGGGCAGAGTTCTTC. As protein: CAISEADRAEFF.

This chain connects TRBV24-1 to TRBJ2-5; 10 nucleotides line up with TRBD2. There are 16 residues in the CDR3. CDR1 and CDR2 (germline): KGHDR, SFDVKD. V lost 4 bases and J lost 5; bases outside the gene matches: 9. The CDR3 reads CATSDSASGGLETQYF. DNA of the CDR3: TGTGCCACCAGTGACTCGGCTAGCGGGGGCCTTGAGACCCAGTACTTC.

This clone was seen more than once but under ten times. The rearrangement links TRBV19 to TRBJ1-1, with D possibly being TRBD1 (5 bases). The CDR3 is 15 residues long. Trimming took off 0 bases at V and 6 bases at J, with 14 bases between the two ends. Germline V CDR1 and CDR2: LNHDA, SQIVND (reference sequence). The CDR3 reads CASSIDGALRAEAFF. The CDR3 DNA follows: TGTGCCAGTAGTATAGATGGGGCACTTAGGGCTGAAGCTTTCTTT.

The chain is built from TRBV24-1 and TRBJ2-1, with D maybe TRBD1 (6 bases). The V end was cut by 6 bases, the J end by 8 bases, with 13 bases between. This CDR3 region has 13 residues. Germline V CDR1 and CDR2: KGHDR, SFDVKD. In DNA, the CDR3 is TGTGCCACCAGTCCCAGGGGTTCGGATGAGCAGTTCTTC. This gives the protein CATSPRGSDEQFF.

This rearrangement joins TRBV14 to TRBJ1-4, with D possibly TRBD1 on 5 matching bases. Germline assignment: CDR1 SGHDN and CDR2 FVKESK. V gave up 1 base and J gave up 16 bases, with 16 bases separating them. This CDR3 is 13 amino acids long. The chain's CDR3 is CASSQGAGAGRFF. The CDR3 bases are TGTGCCAGCAGCCAAGGAGCGGGCGCAGGGAGGTTTTTT.

This rearrangement joins TRBV12-3 or TRBV12-4 to TRBJ2-3, with D hard to call. The CDR3 sequence is 13 residues long. Trimming removed 0 bases at V and 2 bases at J, with 3 bases between. CDR3 coding DNA: TGTGCCAGCAGTTTAGCTCTCACAGATACGCAGTATTTT. This sequence encodes CASSLALTDTQYF.

This chain joins TRBV29-1 and TRBJ2-5, with D unclear. V lost 6 bases to trimming and J lost 4 bases, with 12 bases between them. Germline values: CDR1 SQVTM, CDR2 ANQGSEA. The CDR3 totals 12 residues. CDR3 DNA sequence: TGCAGCGTAGACGTACCAGGAGAGACCCAGTACTTC. It encodes CSVDVPGETQYF.

V usage is TRBV7-8 and J usage is TRBJ1-2, with 9 bases aligning to TRBD1. V shed 1 base and J 7 bases; nucleotides not matched to a gene: 1. This CDR3 has 13 amino acids. Germline V gene lookup returns CDR1 SGHVS and CDR2 FQNEAQ. CDR3 region: CASSLGTGAGYTF. The CDR3 nucleotides are TGTGCCAGCAGCTTAGGGACAGGGGCTGGCTACACCTTC.